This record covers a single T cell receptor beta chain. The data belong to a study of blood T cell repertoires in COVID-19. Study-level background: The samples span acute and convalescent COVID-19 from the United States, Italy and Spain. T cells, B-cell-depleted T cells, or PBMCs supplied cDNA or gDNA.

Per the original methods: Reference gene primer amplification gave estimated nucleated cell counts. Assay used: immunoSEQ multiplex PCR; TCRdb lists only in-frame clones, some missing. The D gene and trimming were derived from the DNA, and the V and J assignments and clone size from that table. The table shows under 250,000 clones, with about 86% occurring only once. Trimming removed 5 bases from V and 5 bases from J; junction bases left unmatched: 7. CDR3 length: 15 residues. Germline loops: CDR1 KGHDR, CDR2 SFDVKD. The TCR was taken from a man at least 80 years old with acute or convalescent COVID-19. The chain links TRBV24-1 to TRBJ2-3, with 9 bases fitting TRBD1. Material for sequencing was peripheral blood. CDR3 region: CATSGRDRAKDTQYF. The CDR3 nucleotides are TGTGCCACCAGTGGTCGGGACAGGGCGAAAGATACGCAGTATTTT.